A selection of T cell receptor beta chains follows, all from one sample in a study of early T cells in non-severe SARS-CoV-2 infection. TCRdb reprocessed the 5' RACE reads with MiXCR, giving one entry per CDR3 protein. The sample consists of approximately 84,000 distinct CDR3 sequences, 15% of them appearing once. Sequenced sample: whole blood. Receptors originate from an adult who was a healthcare worker with PCR-confirmed SARS-CoV-2 infection or an uninfected control (not recorded which). The CDR3 runs from the conserved cysteine through the conserved F or W. A D gene is named only where the DNA matches it firmly.

>13|-|TRBV6-1
CASSETLLNGYTF
>16|-|TRBV5-1
CASSLESGMGAGELFF
>15|-|TRBV27
CASKISRDSVYEQYF
>16|-|TRBV5-1
CASSVAASSSYNEQFF
>15|TRBD2|TRBV10-3
CAIRNNSGSKNTQYF
>16|TRBD2|TRBV7-8
CASSSGLAGLGDTQYF
>14|-|TRBV13
CASSLRGQNTEAFF
>14|-|TRBV28
CASRPMGGTDTQYF
>16|-|TRBV10-2
CASSESTRLGLGEQYF
>13|-|TRBV5-1
CASSLNQGTEAFF
>13|TRBD2|TRBV12-3/TRBV12-4
CASSPGGVNEQFF
>13|-|TRBV7-9
CASSLNRDETQYF
>15|-|TRBV30
CAWSPTPGVPYEQYF
>12|-|TRBV7-2
CASSLLQYEQYF
>12|-|TRBV14
CASSQTWDTQYF
>12|-|TRBV10-3
CAIRGKGYEQFF
>13|-|TRBV27
CASKLAPNTEAFF
>13|-|TRBV11-2
CASSSSVLTEAFF
>14|-|TRBV19
CASTPDKFYNEQFF
>17|-|TRBV12-3/TRBV12-4
CASSPGERDSSYNEQFF
>12|-|TRBV2
CARGTIQETQYF
>13|TRBD1|TRBV10-3
CATTGGSNQPQHF
>14|-|TRBV7-8
CASSSPLRGETQYF
>15|-|TRBV7-2
CASSLTTRRAGGYTF
>12|-|TRBV28
CASSRGVAEAFF
>16|TRBD1|TRBV19
CASTRGARQGGEKLFF
>16|TRBD1|TRBV28
CASRSRDRARAGELFF
>15|-|TRBV28
CASSLMGFSVGEQYF
>15|-|TRBV4-1
CASSQSGLYQETQYF
>13|-|TRBV24-1
CATSDGIKETQYF
>15|-|TRBV18
CASSPGESYTGELFF
>14|-|TRBV14
CASSQVRSGYEQYF
>14|-|TRBV7-9
CASSLRRGGETQYF
>14|-|TRBV6-1
CASSDSRTFAEAFF
>14|-|TRBV2
CASRRAGAKNIQYF
>15|-|TRBV4-3
CASSQEVDYPYEQYF
>12|-|TRBV6-2/TRBV6-3
CASSPSGSEQYF
>14|-|TRBV7-9
CASSLEADGYEQFF
>13|-|TRBV9
CASSRGAYNEQFF